Below, 26 T cell receptor beta chains from the same sample are listed, as sequenced in a study of PD-1 blockade in classical Hodgkin lymphoma. Using immunoSEQ multiplex PCR, the repertoire was profiled, and TCRdb retains in-frame clones only, with some absent. There are roughly 64,000 clones in the sample; under 95% occur only once, and about a tenth lies in the top ten. Time point denoted: cycle 4 day 1 (C4D1), after less than 7 weeks of nivolumab. There was relapse after autologous stem cell transplantation in every patient, and there was variation in brentuximab vedotin exposure. Source: peripheral blood mononuclear cells (PBMCs), taken before the fourth cycle of nivolumab. The receptors derive from a human donor with classical Hodgkin lymphoma.

The chain couples TRBV19 to TRBJ2-7, with a tentative D call TRBD1 (6 bases). V dropped 2 bases and J dropped 2 bases, with 16 bases sitting between them. The germline V gene encodes CDR1 LNHDA and CDR2 SQIVND (reference sequence). This CDR3 comprises 16 residues. Here the CDR3 DNA reads TGTGCCAGTAGTATAATGGGAACTGGGGGCGCCTACGAGCAGTACTTC. Translating gives CASSIMGTGGAYEQYF. The variable domain in full, with the rest retrieved from reference TRBV19 and TRBJ2-7, is DGGITQSPKYLFRKEGQNVTLSCEQNLNHDAMYWYRQDPGQGLRLIYYSQIVNDFQKGDIAEGYSVSREKKESFPLTVTSAQKNPTAFYLCASSIMGTGGAYEQYFGPGTRLTVT.

The count of this clone is one. The J gene is TRBJ2-7, the V gene TRBV5-6; TRBD2 matches 8 bases. Germline CDR1 reads SGHDT; CDR2 reads YYEEEE. This CDR3 region has 15 residues. Losses at the gene ends were 4 bases for V and 3 bases for J; bases not matched to a gene: 9. CDR3 DNA: TGTGCCAGCAGCCCAGGACTAGCACCTCTCTACGAGCAGTACTTC. Amino acids: CASSPGLAPLYEQYF.

This rearrangement joins TRBV11-2 to TRBJ1-5; D unresolved. Germline assignment: CDR1 SGHAT and CDR2 FQNNGV. The CDR3 length is 12 residues. Trimming took off 5 bases at V and 3 bases at J, with 5 bases between the two ends. The CDR3 DNA is TGTGCCAGCAGCGCCTACAATCAGCCCCAGCATTTT. This codes for CASSAYNQPQHF.

The chain links TRBV18 to TRBJ2-2; D not certain. Germline values: CDR1 KGHSH, CDR2 LQKENI. The CDR3 is 16 residues long. Trimming shortened V by 4 bases and J by 4 bases, and 16 bases separated the two germline ends. CDR3 residues: CASSLLPGHGTGELFF. Written as DNA, the CDR3 is TGTGCCAGCTCACTTTTACCGGGCCACGGCACCGGGGAGCTGTTTTTT. Together with reference TRBV18 and TRBJ2-2, the CDR3 gives the full variable domain: NAGVMQNPRHLVRRRGQEARLRCSPMKGHSHVYWYRQLPEEGLKFMVYLQKENIIDESGMPKERFSAEFPKEGPSILRIQQVVRGDSAAYFCASSLLPGHGTGELFFGEGSRLTVL.

V and J are TRBV7-8 and TRBJ2-7; D is possibly TRBD2 (7 bases). The CDR3 extends over 16 amino acids. Germline V gene sequence: CDR1 SGHVS, CDR2 FQNEAQ. V gave up 5 bases and J gave up 1 base, with 18 bases separating them. The CDR3 DNA sequence: TGTGCCAGCAGCGCCCCGGGGGGCCCCGCTTCCTACGAGCAGTACTTC. Its protein is CASSAPGGPASYEQYF.

The chain links TRBV7-9 to TRBJ2-7, with 7 positions matching TRBD1. The J segment lost 2 bases and the V segment lost 10 bases, leaving 8 bases of the junction unmatched. Germline V gene sequence: CDR1 SEHNR, CDR2 FQNEAQ (reference sequence). This CDR3 comprises 13 residues. The chain's CDR3 is CATRTGQTYEQYF. The CDR3 DNA sequence: TGTGCCACCCGGACAGGCCAAACCTACGAGCAGTACTTC.

The V and J genes are TRBV7-8 and TRBJ2-1; D might be TRBD1 (5 bases). Looked up from germline, CDR1 is SGHVS and CDR2 is FQNEAQ. Between the trimmed V and J ends, which lost 1 base and 1 base, there was a span of 11 bases. This CDR3 contains 16 residues. The CDR3 loop is CASSLEVGQSYNEQFF. The CDR3 coding sequence is TGTGCCAGCAGCTTAGAGGTGGGGCAGTCCTACAATGAGCAGTTCTTC.

This clone was picked up one time. This chain uses TRBV19 with TRBJ2-1; a possible D gene is TRBD1 (6 bases). Germline-derived CDR1 and CDR2 are LNHDA and SQIVND (reference sequence). The CDR3 extends over 12 amino acids. The V gene lost 3 bases and the J gene lost 14 bases, with 14 bases spanning the gap. CDR3 coding DNA: TGTGCCAGTAGTATCGGGCAGGGGAAGGAGTTCTTC. It codes for CASSIGQGKEFF.

The chain uses TRBV19 and TRBJ2-1; TRBD1 might be the D (6 bases). Per germline, CDR1 LNHDA and CDR2 SQIVND (reference sequence). V shed 0 bases and J shed 8 bases, with 17 bases lying between them. The length of the CDR3 is 16 residues. In nucleotides, the CDR3 is TGTGCCAGTAGTATAGATCAGGGGACACCTCGGTATGAGCAGTTCTTC. This translates into CASSIDQGTPRYEQFF.

V gene TRBV18 combines with J gene TRBJ2-1; either TRBD1 or TRBD2 may supply D (5 bases each). Trimming took off 5 bases at V and 7 bases at J, with 9 bases between the two ends. The CDR3 totals 12 residues. Germline loops: CDR1 KGHSH, CDR2 LQKENI. The DNA of the CDR3 is TGTGCCAGCTCAGAGGGGCTGAATGAGCAGTTCTTC. Translation gives CASSEGLNEQFF.

CDR3 nucleotides: TGTGCCAGCAGCAGGGACCTCCCTACCCAAGAGACCCAGTACTTC. This codes for CASSRDLPTQETQYF. The J gene is TRBJ2-5, the V gene TRBV6-1; either TRBD1 or TRBD2 may supply D (5 bases each). CDR1 MNHNS and CDR2 SASEGT come from the germline V gene. The CDR3 runs 15 residues. The V gene lost 6 bases and the J gene lost 1 base, with 15 bases spanning the gap.

The genes are TRBV13 and TRBJ1-4; no definite D call. The CDR3 spans 15 residues. Trimming stripped 5 bases from V and 12 bases from J, with 22 bases between. The germline gives CDR1 PRHDT, CDR2 FYEKMQ (reference sequence). In DNA form, the CDR3 reads TGTGCCAGCAGCACAACCCTGCAGCCTGCTGGGGAACTGTTTTTT. Encoded protein: CASSTTLQPAGELFF.

The chain employs TRBV6-6 and TRBJ2-5, with D uncertain. The germline V and J ends were trimmed by 6 bases and 5 bases, with 7 bases remaining between them. The CDR3 runs to 11 residues. Germline V gene sequence: CDR1 MNHNY, CDR2 SVGAGI (reference sequence). The CDR3 sequence: CASSRSETQYF. CDR3 nucleotide sequence: TGTGCCAGCAGCCGCTCGGAGACCCAGTACTTC.

The genes are TRBV27 and TRBJ1-1; D gene uncertain. The germline V and J ends were trimmed by 3 bases and 2 bases, with 10 bases remaining between them. The CDR3 sequence is 14 residues long. CDR1 and CDR2 from the germline V gene are MNHEY and SMNVEV (reference sequence). The CDR3 DNA reads TGTGCCAGCAGTTTGTATCCTGGAAACACTGAAGCTTTCTTT. Translated: CASSLYPGNTEAFF.

CDR3 residues: CASSLGTGGTNEKLFF. The CDR3 region has the DNA TGTGCCAGCAGCCTCGGGACAGGTGGAACAAATGAAAAACTGTTTTTT. The chain joins TRBV7-6 to TRBJ1-4, with 8 positions matching TRBD1. The CDR3 is made up of 16 amino acids. After removal of 5 bases from V and 5 bases from J, the junction contained 10 bases not matched to a gene. Per germline, CDR1 SGHVS and CDR2 FNYEAQ. The full variable domain, in which reference TRBV7-6 and TRBJ1-4 provide the parts outside the CDR3, is GAGVSQSPRYKVTKRGQDVALRCDPISGHVSLYWYRQALGQGPEFLTYFNYEAQQDKSGLPNDRFSAERPEGSISTLTIQRTEQRDSAMYRCASSLGTGGTNEKLFFGSGTQLSVL.

CDR3 in amino acids: CASSLTRGTGFADTQYF. The CDR3, as DNA: TGTGCCAGCAGCTTAACTCGCGGGACAGGGTTCGCAGATACGCAGTATTTT. V gene TRBV11-2 combines with J gene TRBJ2-3; 9 nucleotides line up with TRBD1. CDR3 length: 17 residues. CDR1 is SGHAT, CDR2 FQNNGV, per germline. V trimming: 2 bases; J trimming: 4 bases; junction bases outside the gene matches: 10.

The CDR3 region has the DNA TGTGCCAGCAGCCCCGGACAGGGGAGGAAGGCTGAAGCTTTCTTT. Its translation is CASSPGQGRKAEAFF. The chain recombines TRBV9 with TRBJ1-1, with 9 bases identical to TRBD1. CDR1 is SGDLS and CDR2 is YYNGEE in the germline V gene. The CDR3 loop spans 15 amino acids. Trimming took 4 bases from V and 6 from J; bases not matched to a gene: 10.

This clone occurred once. CDR3: CASSLAGLGNTEAFF. DNA for the CDR3: TGCGCCAGCAGCTTGGCGGGGCTGGGGAACACTGAAGCTTTCTTT. V is TRBV5-1 and J is TRBJ1-1; D may be TRBD1 (5 bases). This CDR3 spans 15 amino acids. CDR1 and CDR2 from the germline V gene are SGHRS and YFSETQ. Trimming removed 0 bases at V and 1 base at J, with 10 bases between.

This clone appeared once. The junction differs from germline at one of its ends, possibly a read error. The chain carries TRBV19 and TRBJ1-5, with a tentative D call TRBD1 (5 bases). This CDR3 spans 16 amino acids. Germline V gene lookup returns CDR1 LNHDA and CDR2 SQIVND (reference sequence). The CDR3 reads CASSVEQGKINQPQHF. DNA of the CDR3: TGTGCCAGTAGTGTAGAGCAGGGAAAGATCAATCAGCCCCAGCATTTT. The entire variable domain, with the rest obtained from reference TRBV19 and TRBJ1-5, is as follows: DGGITQSPKYLFRKEGQNVTLSCEQNLNHDAMYWYRQDPGQGLRLIYYSQIVNDFQKGDIAEGYSVSREKKESFPLTVTSAQKNPTAFYLCASSVEQGKINQPQHFGDGTRLSIL.

This chain uses TRBV10-3 with TRBJ1-1; a possible D gene is TRBD1 (5 bases). Germline V gives CDR1 ENHRY, CDR2 SYGVKD. The CDR3 sequence is 11 residues long. Trimming removed 10 bases at V and 6 bases at J, with 12 bases between. The CDR3: CATTWGAEAFF. The CDR3 DNA is TGTGCCACAACGTGGGGCGCTGAAGCTTTCTTT.

The V and J genes are TRBV19 and TRBJ2-5, with a weak D call TRBD1 (6 bases). CDR3 size: 15 residues. Germline CDR1 and CDR2: LNHDA and SQIVND (reference sequence). Trimming left V 5 bases short and J 5 bases short, with 18 bases between. For the CDR3, the DNA is TGTGCCAGTAGTCAACCGACGGGGACAATGGAGACCCAGTACTTC. It yields the protein CASSQPTGTMETQYF.

This clone was seen a handful of times. The chain links TRBV7-9 to TRBJ2-7; 9 bases match TRBD1. Germline V lookup: CDR1 SEHNR, CDR2 FQNEAQ (reference sequence). The CDR3 has 13 amino acids. The trim removed 6 bases at V and 5 bases at J, leaving 5 bases unmatched. CDR3 sequence reads: CASRQGALDEQYF. The CDR3 nucleotides are TGTGCCAGCAGACAGGGGGCCTTGGACGAGCAGTACTTC.

The V gene is TRBV7-3, the J gene TRBJ1-1; 11 nucleotides match TRBD1. Germline V gene data show CDR1 as SGHTA and CDR2 as FQGTGA. V was clipped by 2 bases and J by 8 bases; unmatched bases: 13. The CDR3 contains 17 residues. Written as DNA, the CDR3 is TGTGCCAGCAGCTTACAGACCCGGACAGGGGGCATGGCGGAAGCTTTCTTT. Encoded protein: CASSLQTRTGGMAEAFF.

The gene calls are TRBV5-1 and TRBJ2-7; no clear D. Trimming left V 0 bases short and J 7 bases short, with 11 bases between. The V gene's germline CDR1 is SGHRS and CDR2 YFSETQ. The CDR3 has 13 amino acids. CDR3 in amino acids: CASSLGLAEEQYF. CDR3 DNA: TGCGCCAGCAGCTTGGGATTGGCTGAAGAGCAGTACTTC.

The rearrangement joins TRBV21-1 to TRBJ2-7; TRBD2, the table's D call, lacks a check against the DNA. TRBV21-1 is given as a pseudogene. The CDR3 is 14 residues long. CDR3 coding DNA: TGTGCCAGCAGCTTCTACTATAGCGGGGGCCTTAAGTACTTC. Translation gives CASSFYYSGGLKYF.

The chain recombines TRBV6-1 with TRBJ1-3; D not certain. This CDR3 is 15 amino acids long. V lost 2 bases and J lost 1, with 9 bases in between. Germline V gene data show CDR1 as MNHNS and CDR2 as SASEGT. The CDR3 nucleotides are TGTGCCAGCAGTGAAATCCAGAGATCTGGAAACACCATATATTTT. It encodes CASSEIQRSGNTIYF.